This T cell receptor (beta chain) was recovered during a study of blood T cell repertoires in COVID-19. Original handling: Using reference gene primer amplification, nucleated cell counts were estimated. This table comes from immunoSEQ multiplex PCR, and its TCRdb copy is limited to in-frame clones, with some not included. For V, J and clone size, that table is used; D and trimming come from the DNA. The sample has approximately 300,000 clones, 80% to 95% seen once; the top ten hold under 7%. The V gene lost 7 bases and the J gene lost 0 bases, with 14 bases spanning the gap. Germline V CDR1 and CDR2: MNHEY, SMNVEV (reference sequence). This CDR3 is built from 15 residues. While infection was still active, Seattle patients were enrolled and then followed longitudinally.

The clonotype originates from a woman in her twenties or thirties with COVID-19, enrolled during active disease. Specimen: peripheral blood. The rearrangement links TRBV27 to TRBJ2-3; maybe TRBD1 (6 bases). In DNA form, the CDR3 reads TGTGCCAGCACCGTACAGGGTTTAAGCACAGATACGCAGTATTTT. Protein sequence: CASTVQGLSTDTQYF.